This T cell receptor beta chain was sequenced during a study of graft-versus-host responses after intestinal transplantation. Background on the study: Recipients got multivisceral, liver-intestinal, or isolated intestinal transplants.

Clones were read by immunoSEQ multiplex PCR, and TCRdb kept only the in-frame ones, dropping some. The table has fewer than 95,000 clones, around 93% seen once. V lost 5 bases and J 6 bases, leaving 11 bases between the germline ends. The germline CDR1 and CDR2 sequences are LNHDA and SQIVND (reference sequence). The CDR3 consists of 14 residues. Points from the study as a whole: After transplant, early declines in HvG clones were associated with peak levels of circulating GvH clones.

Of note for this clone: The antigen is not known.

This sample comprised unstimulated CD8+ T cells sorted from spleen or lymph node cells, obtained before transplant. This receptor was identified in a human donor who was the organ donor for an intestinal transplant. The J gene is TRBJ1-6, the V gene TRBV19, with a tentative D call TRBD1 (5 bases). The CDR3 loop is CASSAHRFNSPLHF. DNA of the CDR3: TGTGCCAGTAGTGCTCACAGGTTTAATTCACCCCTCCACTTT.